In this sample, the clone carrying this T cell receptor beta chain turned up a few times. The antigen remains unidentified. The source of the sample is a study of T cell repertoires in cytomegalovirus infection. TCRdb analysed the reads with MiXCR anew, one entry per CDR3 protein. The sample yields roughly 990,000 distinct CDR3 sequences, approximately 30% seen once. Germline-derived CDR1 and CDR2 are KGHDR and SFDVKD. The V segment lost 5 bases and the J segment 5 bases; nucleotides outside the gene matches: 1. The CDR3 contains 13 residues. The TCR originated in a human donor in good health (CMV status not recorded). Some clones in this sample may be carry-over from other donors' samples. Sequences were derived from cultured CD8+ T cells from PBMCs, sampled from culture after CMV antigen stimulation. V gene TRBV24-1 combines with J gene TRBJ2-2, with TRBD2 matching over 7 bases. DNA for the CDR3: TGTGCCACCAGTGGGGGGGGAACCGGGGAGCTGTTTTTT. Protein: CATSGGGTGELFF.